This TCR beta chain was identified in a study of shared clonotypes between healthy human individuals. The deep-level immunoSEQ assay was used. Produced via immunoSEQ multiplex PCR; TCRdb's table is partial and in-frame only. The table has 450,000 to 500,000 clones, around 85% seen once. The donor cohort consisted entirely of Caucasian adults residing in Nashville, Tennessee. J lost 5 bases, V lost 1 base, and 7 bases had no gene match. Germline V gene data show CDR1 as MGHRA and CDR2 as YSYEKL. The CDR3 runs 16 residues. This clone showed up just once. The sample was PBMCs. The rearrangement uses TRBV4-1 and TRBJ2-7; 11 bases match TRBD2. The source of this sequence is a woman in her 40s in good health. Some clones in this sample may be carry-over from other donors' samples. The CDR3 coding sequence is TGCGCCAGCAGCCAAGCCCGACTAGCGGGAATGGACGAGCAGTACTTC. It yields the protein CASSQARLAGMDEQYF.